The 27 T cell receptor beta chains below were found in one sample sequenced in a study of T cells in Graves' hyperthyroidism and ophthalmopathy. Amplification targeted TCR beta CDR3 regions from RNA transcripts. The TCR CDR3 was amplified in a first-round RT-PCR using the HTBI primer set. One entry per CDR3 protein results from TCRdb running MiXCR on the multiplex PCR reads. The sample lists around 700,000 distinct CDR3 sequences; approximately 19% were seen once. The sequenced material came from blood. The receptors were sampled from a woman aged 45-65 years with Graves' hyperthyroidism that later progressed to Graves' ophthalmopathy.

In its sample, this clonotype was seen a few times. Written as DNA, the CDR3 is TGTGCCAGCAGTTACTCGATATTAGCGGGGGAAGAGACCCAGTACTTC. It encodes CASSYSILAGEETQYF. The J gene is TRBJ2-5, the V gene TRBV6-2 or TRBV6-3; 9 bases agree with TRBD2. The trim removed 0 bases at V and 3 bases at J, leaving 5 bases unmatched. Germline loops: CDR1 MNHEY, CDR2 SVGEGT. The CDR3 extends over 16 amino acids.

This clonotype was observed at least ten times. The chain combines TRBV5-1 with TRBJ1-2; the D is unclear. Looked up from germline, CDR1 is SGHRS and CDR2 is YFSETQ. Trimming removed 5 bases from V and 0 bases from J, with 11 bases in between. The CDR3 extends over 14 amino acids. CDR3 DNA sequence: TGCGCCAGCAGGGAGGTCACTACTAACTATGGCTACACCTTC. Translated, it gives CASREVTTNYGYTF.

There are many counts of this clonotype. The V gene is TRBV28, the J gene TRBJ2-7, with 7 bases aligning to TRBD1. The CDR3 runs 14 residues. V was clipped by 5 bases and J by 3 bases; unmatched bases: 7. Per germline, CDR1 MDHEN and CDR2 SYDVKM. CDR3 loop: CASSVGTDIYEQYF. CDR3 bases: TGTGCCAGCAGTGTTGGGACAGATATCTACGAGCAGTACTTC.

Of note for this clonotype: This sequence may be a read error, since a much larger clone differs from it by one base. This chain uses TRBV5-1 with TRBJ2-2; 8 bases agree with TRBD1. This CDR3 comprises 16 residues. V lost 0 bases to trimming and J lost 3 bases; unmatched junction nucleotides: 4. CDR1 and CDR2 from the germline V gene are SGHRS and YFSETQ. DNA for the CDR3: TGCGCCAGCAGCTTGGCCCAGGGGGCGGACACCGGGGAGCTGTTTTTT. It translates to CASSLAQGADTGELFF.

The table lists this clonotype with many counts. The chain links TRBV20-1 to TRBJ1-1, with D maybe TRBD1 (5 bases). Germline lookup yields CDR1 DFQATT and CDR2 SNEGSKA (reference sequence). This CDR3 has 14 amino acids. V was clipped by 4 bases and J by 4 bases, with 16 bases between them. The CDR3 DNA reads TGCAGTGCTATGGGGCGGCGGAGGACCACTGAAGCTTTCTTT. This sequence encodes CSAMGRRRTTEAFF.

V gene TRBV13 combines with J gene TRBJ2-7; 8 bases match TRBD1. This CDR3 comprises 16 residues. V shed 0 bases and J 2 bases; nucleotides not matched to a gene: 6. CDR1 is PRHDT, CDR2 FYEKMQ, per germline (reference sequence). CDR3 loop: CASSLGQGQEPYEQYF. The CDR3 bases are TGTGCCAGCAGCTTAGGACAGGGACAGGAACCCTACGAGCAGTACTTC.

There are many counts of this clonotype. J is TRBJ2-7 and V is TRBV6-1, with D possibly being TRBD2 (6 bases). Trimming removed 5 bases at V and 3 bases at J, with 23 bases between. Germline V gives CDR1 MNHNS, CDR2 SASEGT. This CDR3 has 17 residues. The CDR3 DNA follows: TGTGCCAGCAGTTACGAAGTTAACGGGGGATCAAACTACGAGCAGTACTTC. Residues: CASSYEVNGGSNYEQYF.

V and J are TRBV9 and TRBJ2-6; D possibly corresponds to TRBD1 (5 bases). Between the trimmed V and J ends, which lost 0 bases and 2 bases, there was a span of 12 bases. The CDR3 loop spans 17 amino acids. Germline CDR1 reads SGDLS; CDR2 reads YYNGEE. CDR3 sequence: CASSVDPRVTGANVLTF. DNA of the CDR3: TGTGCCAGCAGCGTAGACCCCAGGGTAACTGGGGCCAACGTCCTGACTTTC.

There are many counts of this clonotype. The chain has TRBV6-1 and TRBJ1-6; 7 bases are shared with TRBD1. With 10 bases clipped from V and 6 bases from J, the junction kept 15 bases outside the gene matches. Looked up from germline, CDR1 is MNHNS and CDR2 is SASEGT. This CDR3 spans 16 amino acids. CDR3 in amino acids: CATSATGSRGNSPLHF. The CDR3 DNA follows: TGTGCCACCTCCGCGACAGGGTCTCGGGGTAATTCACCCCTCCACTTT.

This clonotype occurred a few times. V and J are TRBV7-9 and TRBJ2-7; 11 bases align to TRBD2. The length of the CDR3 is 16 residues. V gave up 5 bases and J gave up 7 bases; unmatched junction bases: 13. CDR1 is SEHNR, CDR2 FQNEAQ, per germline (reference sequence). The CDR3 is CASSPPAFGTSGEQYF. As DNA, the CDR3 is TGTGCCAGCAGCCCGCCGGCCTTCGGGACTAGCGGTGAGCAGTACTTC. Supplemented by reference TRBV7-9 and TRBJ2-7, the full variable domain reads DTGVSQNPRHKITKRGQNVTFRCDPISEHNRLYWYRQTLGQGPEFLTYFQNEAQLEKSRLLSDRFSAERPKGSFSTLEIQRTEQGDSAMYLCASSPPAFGTSGEQYFGPGTRLTVT.

This clonotype was seen more than once but under ten times. V and J are TRBV6-5 and TRBJ2-5, with D hard to call. The CDR3 has 14 residues. Trimming cost V 0 bases and J 4 bases, with 9 bases left between them. The germline V gene encodes CDR1 MNHEY and CDR2 SVGAGI. CDR3 bases: TGTGCCAGCAGTTACTCTCTAGTTTTAGAGACCCAGTACTTC. It codes for CASSYSLVLETQYF.

This clonotype was seen a few times. The chain joins TRBV29-1 to TRBJ2-3, with 8 positions matching TRBD1. Unmatched junction bases numbered 2, after V lost 3 bases and J lost 3 bases. The CDR3 runs 13 residues. Germline CDR1 SQVTM, CDR2 ANQGSEA. The CDR3 DNA is TGCAGCGTTGACGGACAGGGTACAGATACGCAGTATTTT. This sequence encodes CSVDGQGTDTQYF.

This sequence joins TRBV7-6 and TRBJ2-1; 7 bases are shared with TRBD1. CDR1 and CDR2 from the germline V gene are SGHVS and FNYEAQ. J lost 6 bases, V lost 4 bases, and 9 bases had no gene match. This CDR3 has 15 amino acids. The CDR3, as DNA: TGTGCCAGCAGCTCCCGACAGGGTCTCGCCAATGAGCAGTTCTTC. Protein sequence: CASSSRQGLANEQFF.

The V call is TRBV19, the J call TRBJ1-6, with 11 nucleotides matching TRBD1. This CDR3 region has 14 residues. Germline CDR1 and CDR2: LNHDA and SQIVND (reference sequence). V was clipped by 5 bases and J by 9 bases; unmatched bases: 3. This CDR3 is CASSSGQGVSPLHF. DNA for the CDR3: TGTGCCAGTAGTTCGGGACAGGGGGTTTCACCCCTCCACTTT.

This clonotype has only a few counts. The chain combines TRBV19 with TRBJ1-5; TRBD1 aligns across 10 bases. V gave up 6 bases and J gave up 5 bases; unmatched junction bases: 10. Germline CDR1 is LNHDA and CDR2 is SQIVND (reference sequence). The CDR3 has 16 amino acids. The CDR3, as DNA: TGTGCCAGTAGCTCAGCCCCCGGGACAGGGGATCAGCCCCAGCATTTT. Translation gives CASSSAPGTGDQPQHF.

This clonotype was detected many times. This chain uses TRBV15 with TRBJ1-1; D perhaps matches TRBD1 (5 bases). V was shortened by 9 bases and J by 1 base, with 12 bases between the two germline ends. Per the germline V gene, CDR1 is LNHNV and CDR2 is YYDKDF (reference sequence). The CDR3 runs 13 residues. CDR3 loop: CATSRGGNTEAFF. The CDR3 DNA reads as TGTGCCACATCGCGCGGGGGGAACACTGAAGCTTTCTTT. Using reference TRBV15 and TRBJ1-1 for the parts outside the CDR3, the full variable domain is DAMVIQNPRYQVTQFGKPVTLSCSQTLNHNVMYWYQQKSSQAPKLLFHYYDKDFNNEADTPDNFQSRRPNTSFCFLDIRSPGLGDTAMYLCATSRGGNTEAFFGQGTRLTVV.

V is TRBV9 and J is TRBJ1-1; no clear D. The V gene lost 9 bases and the J gene lost 3 bases, with 18 bases spanning the gap. Germline values: CDR1 SGDLS, CDR2 YYNGEE. This CDR3 is built from 14 residues. In DNA form, the CDR3 reads TGTGCCACGGCTCCGGGTCCGGAGGACACTGAAGCTTTCTTT. It translates to CATAPGPEDTEAFF.

The CDR3 is CSANDRQHYNEQFF. Written as DNA, the CDR3 is TGCAGCGCTAACGACAGGCAACACTACAATGAGCAGTTCTTC. The rearrangement joins TRBV29-1 to TRBJ2-1; D is possibly TRBD1 (6 bases). The germline V and J ends were trimmed by 7 bases and 3 bases, with 16 bases remaining between them. Germline lookup yields CDR1 SQVTM and CDR2 ANQGSEA. The CDR3 contains 14 residues.

This clonotype came up many times. V and J are TRBV12-3 or TRBV12-4 and TRBJ1-1, with D maybe TRBD1 (6 bases). V was shortened by 7 bases and J by 1 base, with 13 bases between the two germline ends. This CDR3 is built from 14 residues. CDR3 amino acids: CASTDSPGNTEAFF. CDR3 DNA: TGTGCCAGCACGGACAGCCCGGGGAACACTGAAGCTTTCTTT.

The gene calls are TRBV11-2 and TRBJ2-1; TRBD2 matches 9 bases. This CDR3 is 14 amino acids long. From germline, CDR1 is SGHAT and CDR2 FQNNGV. V shed 3 bases, J shed 6 bases, and the junction held 3 bases outside the gene matches. The CDR3 protein is CASSLTSGSNEQFF. DNA for the CDR3: TGTGCCAGCAGCTTGACTAGCGGTAGCAATGAGCAGTTCTTC.

This clonotype has more than one count but fewer than ten. The genes are TRBV29-1 and TRBJ2-5; unclear D gene. V shed 4 bases and J shed 5 bases, with 8 bases lying between them. CDR3 length: 11 residues. The germline gives CDR1 SQVTM, CDR2 ANQGSEA. The CDR3 region is CSVVVKETQYF. DNA of the CDR3: TGCAGCGTTGTGGTGAAGGAGACCCAGTACTTC.

The sample holds many counts of this clonotype. The V gene is TRBV6-1, the J gene TRBJ1-2; TRBD1 might be the D (6 bases). V was pared by 6 bases and J by 2 bases, with 13 bases between. Germline assignment: CDR1 MNHNS and CDR2 SASEGT. This CDR3 contains 14 residues. The CDR3 loop is CASRGQRFNYGYTF. The CDR3 bases are TGTGCCAGCAGAGGACAGAGATTCAACTATGGCTACACCTTC.

This clonotype was counted only a few times. V and J are TRBV5-1 and TRBJ1-3; D is unclear. V lost 2 bases and J 2 bases, leaving 8 bases between the germline ends. Germline-derived CDR1 and CDR2 are SGHRS and YFSETQ. The CDR3 contains 14 residues. CDR3 amino acids: CASSFEGPGNTIYF. As DNA, the CDR3 is TGCGCCAGCAGCTTTGAGGGCCCTGGAAACACCATATATTTT.

This sequence joins TRBV4-3 and TRBJ2-1; D gene uncertain. The germline V gene has CDR1 LGHNA and CDR2 YSLEER. V gave up 0 bases and J gave up 8 bases, with 11 bases separating them. The CDR3 consists of 14 residues. As DNA, the CDR3 is TGCGCCAGCAGCCAAGATGTACATGTCTATGAGCAGTTCTTC. Its protein is CASSQDVHVYEQFF.

The rearrangement links TRBV19 to TRBJ2-1, with D maybe TRBD2 (5 bases). CDR3 length: 17 residues. Germline-derived CDR1 and CDR2 are LNHDA and SQIVND (reference sequence). The germline V and J ends were trimmed by 2 bases and 0 bases, with 14 bases remaining between them. CDR3 protein: CASSIIGLQSSYNEQFF. The CDR3 DNA sequence: TGTGCCAGTAGTATAATCGGACTCCAGAGCTCCTACAATGAGCAGTTCTTC.

There are a few counts of this clonotype. The chain uses TRBV11-2 and TRBJ2-6, with 12 positions matching TRBD1. Trimming cost V 3 bases and J 0 bases; bases outside gene matches: 3. CDR1 is SGHAT and CDR2 is FQNNGV in the germline V gene. This CDR3 comprises 18 residues. The CDR3 is CASSLGTGGPSGANVLTF. CDR3 nucleotides: TGTGCCAGCAGCTTGGGGACAGGGGGCCCCTCTGGGGCCAACGTCCTGACTTTC.

Many counts were recorded for this clonotype. A much bigger clone sits one base away, suggesting this may be a read error. The rearrangement links TRBV6-1 to TRBJ2-7, with 10 bases fitting TRBD1. CDR1 and CDR2 from the germline V gene are MNHNS and SASEGT. V lost 6 bases, J lost 3 bases, and 2 bases stayed unmatched. The CDR3 consists of 13 residues. DNA of the CDR3: TGTGCCAGCAGCCGGGACAGGGGCTACGAGCAGTACTTC. Its protein product is CASSRDRGYEQYF.